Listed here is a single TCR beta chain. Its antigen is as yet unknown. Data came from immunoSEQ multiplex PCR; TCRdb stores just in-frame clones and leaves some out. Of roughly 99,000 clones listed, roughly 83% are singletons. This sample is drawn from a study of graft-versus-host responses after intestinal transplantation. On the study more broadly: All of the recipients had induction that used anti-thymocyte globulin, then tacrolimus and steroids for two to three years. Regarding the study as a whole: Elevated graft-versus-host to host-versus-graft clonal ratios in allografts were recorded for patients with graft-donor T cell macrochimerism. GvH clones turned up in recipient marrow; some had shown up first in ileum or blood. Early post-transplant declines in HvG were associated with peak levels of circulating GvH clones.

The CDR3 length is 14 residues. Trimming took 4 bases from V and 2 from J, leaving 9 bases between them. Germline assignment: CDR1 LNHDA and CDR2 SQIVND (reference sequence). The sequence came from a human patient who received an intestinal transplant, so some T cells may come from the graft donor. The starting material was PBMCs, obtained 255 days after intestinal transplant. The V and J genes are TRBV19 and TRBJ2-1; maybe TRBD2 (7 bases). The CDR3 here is CASSNGGPYNEQFF. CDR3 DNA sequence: TGTGCCAGTAGTAACGGGGGGCCCTACAATGAGCAGTTCTTC.